These 28 T cell receptor delta chains were sequenced from one sample in a study of DNA immune sequencing with unique molecular identifiers. All 8 TRDV and 4 TRDJ genes were targeted in 32-plex amplification of genomic DNA. A 12-nucleotide UMI was added during three to four barcoding PCR cycles before adapter PCR. TCRdb re-called clones from the multiplex PCR reads via CATT. The sample contains 4,500 to 6,000 delta-chain clones, around 12% of which appear only once. Sequenced material: gamma-delta T cells enriched from blood buffy coat, or unenriched PBMCs (not recorded which). The receptors here all came from a human donor in good health.

Remarks on this clone: The protein TCRdb lists belongs to a much larger clone and differs from this DNA's translation at residue 8, which points to a read error; the protein shown is made from the DNA. This chain uses TRDV2 with TRDJ3, with TRDD3 identical over 7 bases. This CDR3 comprises 20 residues. V lost 2 bases and J lost 0; bases outside the gene matches: 12. From germline, CDR1 is GEAIGNYY and CDR2 EKD. The CDR3: CACDKVLEDTRSWDTRQMFF. As DNA, the CDR3 is TGTGCCTGTGACAAAGTACTGGAGGATACGCGCTCCTGGGACACCCGACAGATGTTTTTC.

This clone was detected many times. The V and J genes are TRDV2 and TRDJ1, with 12 bases fitting TRDD3. This CDR3 has 18 residues. Per the germline V gene, CDR1 is GEAIGNYY and CDR2 is EKD. Trimming at V came to 3 bases and at J to 1 base, leaving 11 bases not matched to a gene. CDR3 sequence (DNA): TGTGCCTGTGACCACGTACTGGGGGATACTCAATCCACCGATAAACTCATCTTT. It encodes CACDHVLGDTQSTDKLIF.

This clone was recorded many times. The limits of the CDR3 on the DNA are not certain, so only TCRdb's listed CDR3 is given. CDR3 protein: CSVLLCSTVSCFLRVVLGDTPDKLIF. With the J gene uncalled, the V gene is TRAV29/DV5; the table calls TRDD3, which could not be checked here. Inclusive of both ends, the CDR3 amounts to 26 amino acids. CDR1 is NSMFDY and CDR2 is ISSIKDK in the germline V gene.

This clone was found a few times. TCRdb assigns this DNA the protein of a much larger clone, which departs from its translation at residue 3; this likely reflects a read error, and the protein shown comes from translating the DNA. Other nucleotide sequences in the sample specify the same CDR3. The chain is built from TRDV2 and TRDJ3; D gene unclear. Germline CDR1 and CDR2: GEAIGNYY and EKD. This CDR3 is 17 amino acids long. CDR3: CASDTSPPSWDTRQMFF. CDR3 bases: TGTGCCTCTGACACATCGCCCCCCTCCTGGGACACCCGACAGATGTTTTTC.

About this clone itself: TCRdb's listed protein matches a much larger clone and diverges from this DNA's translation at residue 8, likely through a read error; the protein shown comes from the DNA. CDR3 nucleotide sequence: TGTGCCTGTGACACCCTGAGGGATTCTGGGGGACACGAGTACACCGATAAACTCATCTTT. Its protein is CACDTLRDSGGHEYTDKLIF. The V call is TRDV2, the J call TRDJ1, with 8 positions matching TRDD3. V was pared by 0 bases and J by 0 bases, with 17 bases of the junction left unmatched. Germline loops: CDR1 GEAIGNYY, CDR2 EKD. This CDR3 has 20 amino acids.

A word on this clone: The protein recorded in TCRdb matches a much larger clone and deviates from this DNA's translation at residue 14, suggesting a read error; the protein here is obtained by translating the DNA. This rearrangement joins TRDV2 to TRDJ1, with TRDD3 matching 8 bases. Germline V CDR1 and CDR2: GEAIGNYY, EKD. The CDR3 spans 17 residues. The DNA for the CDR3 is TGTGCCTGTGACACGGTGGGGATACAGGCCCTGGACGATAGACTCATCTTT. It codes for CACDTVGIQALDDRLIF.

A remark on this clone: The protein in TCRdb stems from a much larger clone and differs at residue 9 from this DNA's translation, likely a read error; here the protein is translated from the DNA. The chain recombines TRDV2 with TRDJ1, with 8 bases that match TRDD3. The CDR3 spans 17 residues. V was clipped by 0 bases and J by 2 bases; unmatched bases: 10. The germline V gene encodes CDR1 GEAIGNYY and CDR2 EKD. CDR3 sequence (DNA): TGTGCCTGTGACACCGTTGGGGGATGCGCTGGGACCGATAAACTCATCTTT. Its translation is CACDTVGGCAGTDKLIF.

A note on this clone: This likely reflects a read error, since a far larger clone is one base away. For the CDR3, the DNA is TGTGCTCTTGGGGGCTGTCTCTCTTCCTTTACGCGTACCTGGGGGATACGGAGGACCGATAAACTCATCTTT. Its translation: CALGGCLSSFTRTWGIRRTDKLIF. The chain joins TRDV1 to TRDJ1, with 12 bases fitting TRDD3. The J gene, absent from TCRdb, was called here by matching the DNA to germline. Trimming took 4 bases from V and 2 from J; bases not matched to a gene: 29. CDR1 is TSWWSYY and CDR2 is QGS in the germline V gene. The CDR3 has 24 amino acids.

This clone is medium-sized (0.01 to 0.1%). The sample holds other DNA sequences that translate to the same CDR3. This chain uses TRDV2 with TRDJ3; 9 nucleotides align to TRDD3. The CDR3 length is 18 residues. Germline V CDR1 and CDR2: GEAIGNYY, EKD. V lost 1 base to trimming and J lost 0 bases; unmatched junction nucleotides: 3. As DNA, the CDR3 is TGTGCCTGTGACACAACTGGGGGACGCTCCTGGGACACCCGACAGATGTTTTTC. It is translated as CACDTTGGRSWDTRQMFF.

The J gene is TRDJ2; the V gene was not called; whether TRDD3, the table's D call, matches the DNA was not checked. The CDR3 contains 20 residues. This chain's CDR3 is CALGDLFPLTGGPTQAQLFF. The CDR3 DNA is TGTGCTCTTGGGGACCTCTTCCCCCTGACTGGGGGCCCAACCCAAGCACAACTCTTCTTT.

A word on this clone: A far larger clone is just one base off, so this is likely a read error. The chain has TRDV2 and TRDJ3, with 7 bases aligning to TRDD3. CDR3 length: 18 amino acids. Trimming removed 3 bases from V and 0 bases from J; junction bases left unmatched: 7. Germline V gene data show CDR1 as GEAIGNYY and CDR2 as EKD. The CDR3 region is CACDALLGSSWDTRQMFF. CDR3 DNA: TGTGCCTGTGACGCTCTACTGGGGAGCTCCTGGGACACCCGACAGATGTTTTTC.

Worth noting for this clone: A read error is likely here: a far larger clone is one base away. The sample contains more than one DNA sequence encoding this CDR3. The chain is built from TRDV2 and TRDJ1, with 8 bases aligning to TRDD3. CDR1 and CDR2 (germline): GEAIGNYY, EKD. This CDR3 spans 20 amino acids. Germline trimming cut 1 base from V and 0 bases from J; bases unmatched to any gene: 18. The CDR3 spells CACDTYGLSGYGPNTDKLIF. The CDR3 DNA sequence: TGTGCCTGTGACACGTACGGTTTGTCGGGATACGGGCCCAACACCGATAAACTCATCTTT.

To note about this clone: TCRdb records a much larger clone's protein for this DNA, with a difference at residue 15 that likely arises from a read error; the protein given is the translation of the DNA. The DNA for the CDR3 is TGTGCCTGTGACACCGTTGGGGGATACGCTGGGACCGATAAACACATCTTT. Amino acid sequence: CACDTVGGYAGTDKHIF. The chain uses TRDV2 and TRDJ1; 11 positions agree with TRDD3. CDR3 length equals 17 residues. Germline loops: CDR1 GEAIGNYY, CDR2 EKD.

For this clone: This likely reflects a read error, since a far larger clone is one base away. The CDR3 DNA reads as TGTGCTCTTGGGGTACTAGAAGGCCTTCCTACACTTTGGGTGGAAGAACGAATACGATACACCGATAAACTCATCTTT. Residues: CALGVLEGLPTLWVEERIRYTDKLIF. This rearrangement joins TRDV1 to TRDJ1; 9 nucleotides line up with TRDD2. TCRdb lists no J gene, so it was determined here by aligning the DNA to germline. The length of the CDR3 is 26 residues. CDR1 is TSWWSYY, CDR2 QGS, per germline. V was clipped by 4 bases and J by 0 bases; unmatched bases: 36.

As regards this clone: The translation of this DNA and the TCRdb protein of a much larger clone differ at residue 8, probably owing to a read error; the protein shown here is translated from the DNA. The V and J genes are TRDV2 and TRDJ1; 7 bases fit TRDD3. The J segment lost 4 bases and the V segment lost 5 bases, leaving 12 bases of the junction unmatched. The CDR3 is made up of 15 amino acids. The germline CDR1 and CDR2 sequences are GEAIGNYY and EKD. CDR3 nucleotide sequence: TGTGCCTGTGCCCAACTGGGGAATAGGGACGATAAACTCATCTTT. Amino acids: CACAQLGNRDDKLIF.

This clone was counted a few times. It is likely a read error: a sequence one base away is far more abundant. This CDR3 is also generated by other DNA sequences in the sample. The chain couples TRDV2 to TRDJ1; 8 bases map to TRDD3. The V gene end was trimmed by 0 bases and the J gene end by 0 bases; junction bases not matched to a gene: 17. Germline-derived CDR1 and CDR2 are GEAIGNYY and EKD. This CDR3 is 20 amino acids long. This chain's CDR3 is CACDTLRVSGGHEYTDKLIF. The CDR3 nucleotides read TGTGCCTGTGACACCCTGAGGGTTTCTGGGGGACATGAGTACACCGATAAACTCATCTTT.

The rearrangement joins TRDV1 to TRDJ1, with 9 nucleotides matching TRDD3. The J gene is absent in TCRdb and was assigned here via DNA matching to germline. CDR3 length: 12 amino acids. Germline lookup yields CDR1 TSWWSYY and CDR2 QGS. The CDR3 loop is CSGDTGPDKLIF. As DNA, the CDR3 is TGTTCTGGGGATACGGGGCCCGATAAACTCATCTTT.

The table lists this clone with a few counts. A far larger clone is only one base removed, so a read error is likely. This CDR3 is also generated by other DNA sequences in the sample. The chain employs TRDV2 and TRDJ3; D may be TRDD3 (5 bases). This CDR3 is built from 20 residues. The germline gives CDR1 GEAIGNYY, CDR2 EKD. V was shortened by 0 bases and J by 4 bases, with 21 bases between the two germline ends. In DNA, the CDR3 is TGTGCCTGTGACACCTTGGGGACCACGAACGGCTCTTGGGACACCCGACAGATGTTTTTC. It specifies CACDTLGTTNGSWDTRQMFF.

This clone was counted only a few times. TCRdb lists the protein of a much larger clone for this DNA, which differs at residue 11, so this is likely a read error; the protein given here is translated from the DNA itself. V gene TRDV2 combines with J gene TRDJ1; 11 nucleotides line up with TRDD3. Germline V gene data show CDR1 as GEAIGNYY and CDR2 as EKD. The CDR3 loop spans 15 amino acids. Trimming took 3 bases from V and 6 from J; bases not matched to a gene: 8. For the CDR3, the DNA is TGTGCCTGTGACCTACTGGGGGATAGGGGCAATAAACTCATCTTT. Translated: CACDLLGDRGNKLIF.

Comment on this clone: The protein that TCRdb holds for this DNA derives from a much larger clone and differs from the translated DNA at residue 10, which likely indicates a read error; the protein shown here is translated from the DNA. Written as DNA, the CDR3 is TGTGCCTGTGATCAACTTGGCGGTACTGAGGGATACGCGACAGCACAACTCTTCTTT. This sequence encodes CACDQLGGTEGYATAQLFF. The genes are TRDV2 and TRDJ2, with 8 bases matching TRDD3. Germline V gene data show CDR1 as GEAIGNYY and CDR2 as EKD. The CDR3 extends over 19 amino acids. The junction had 19 bases not matched to a gene; V was cut back by 4 bases and J by 4 bases.

This clone was found a few times. The protein TCRdb gives is from a much larger clone and does not agree with this DNA's translation at residue 4, likely a read error; the protein shown here comes from the DNA. The V gene is TRDV2, the J gene TRDJ1; 13 bases match TRDD3. CDR1 GEAIGNYY and CDR2 EKD come from the germline V gene. Trimming cost V 5 bases and J 3 bases; bases outside gene matches: 14. The CDR3 loop spans 18 amino acids. The CDR3 region has the DNA TGTGCCTGTGGCACTCTAAGTACTGGGGGATACGGCGCCGATAAACTCATCTTT. Protein: CACGTLSTGGYGADKLIF.

This clone has more than one count but fewer than ten. TCRdb attributes to this sequence the protein of a much larger clone, which differs from the DNA translation at residue 4; a read error is likely, and the protein displayed is translated from the DNA. CDR3 in amino acids: CACNTLGTTNGSWDTRQMFF. The DNA of the CDR3 is TGTGCCTGTAACACCTTGGGGACCACGAACGGCTCCTGGGACACCCGACAGATGTTTTTC. V gene TRDV2 combines with J gene TRDJ3; D might be TRDD3 (5 bases). The CDR3 extends over 20 amino acids. Per the germline V gene, CDR1 is GEAIGNYY and CDR2 is EKD.

As regards this clone: Since a much larger clone is just one base distant, this may be a read error. Additional DNA sequences in this sample encode the identical CDR3. The genes are TRDV2 and TRDJ1; D is unresolved. Looked up from germline, CDR1 is GEAIGNYY and CDR2 is EKD. The CDR3 extends over 18 amino acids. V lost 7 bases to trimming and J lost 1 base, with 27 bases between them. CDR3 residues: CACDPVEGAGGSTDKLIF. CDR3 nucleotides: TGTGCCTGCGACCCCGTTGAAGGGGCGGGAGGTAGCACCGATAAACTCATCTTT.

A few counts support this clone. The protein held in TCRdb is that of a much larger clone and does not match this DNA's translation at residue 3, likely because of a read error; the protein shown is translated from the DNA. The same CDR3 also results from other DNA sequences found in this sample. V and J are TRDV2 and TRDJ1, with 11 bases aligning to TRDD3. J gave up 4 bases and V 9 bases, and 12 bases lay outside the gene matches. The CDR3 is 15 amino acids. Germline assignment: CDR1 GEAIGNYY and CDR2 EKD. DNA of the CDR3: TGTGCCAGTGCCCAACTGGGGGATAGGGACGATAAACTCATCTTT. Translation: CASAQLGDRDDKLIF.

About this clone: This likely traces to a read error, being one base from a far larger clone. DNA for the CDR3: TGTGCTCTTGGGGAACCCCCTCCTACGGATACAGTACTGGGGGATACGCCCCAGACGGCCGCCGATAAACTCATCTTT. Translating gives CALGEPPPTDTVLGDTPQTAADKLIF. The chain uses TRDV1 and TRDJ1, with TRDD3 matching 13 bases. TCRdb leaves out the J gene; it was filled in here by matching the DNA to germline. CDR1 is TSWWSYY and CDR2 is QGS in the germline V gene. The CDR3 length is 26 residues. V was pared by 1 base and J by 3 bases, with 32 bases of the junction left unmatched.

This clone was picked up a small number of times. The rearrangement links TRDV1 to TRDJ1, with 9 bases matching TRDD3. Here the J gene was assigned by germline matching of the DNA, as TCRdb has none. Germline loops: CDR1 TSWWSYY, CDR2 QGS. V dropped 1 base and J dropped 0; count of bases not matched to a gene: 30. The CDR3 length is 25 residues. CDR3 loop: CALGEQVTLPQIHNWGTLYTDKLIF. DNA of the CDR3: TGTGCTCTTGGGGAACAGGTAACCCTTCCACAAATTCATAACTGGGGGACCCTTTACACCGATAAACTCATCTTT.

A note on this clone: One base separates it from a far larger clone, so it is likely a read error. Other nucleotide sequences from this sample produce the same CDR3. The chain joins TRDV2 to TRDJ3; 8 bases fit TRDD3. Germline CDR1 and CDR2: GEAIGNYY and EKD. The CDR3 is made up of 19 amino acids. J lost 0 bases, V lost 2 bases, and 8 bases had no gene match. The CDR3: CACDNPLGANSWDTRQMFF. The CDR3 coding sequence is TGTGCCTGTGACAATCCACTGGGGGCTAACTCCTGGGACACCCGACAGATGTTTTTC.

About this clone itself: Since a much larger clone is just one base distant, this may be a read error. Other DNA sequences within the sample encode an identical CDR3. The V and J genes are TRDV2 and TRDJ1; 7 bases line up with TRDD3. Germline-derived CDR1 and CDR2 are GEAIGNYY and EKD. This CDR3 comprises 20 residues. In nucleotides, the CDR3 is TGTGCCTGCGACAGCACCTTCACCACCTGGGGGGACCGGTACACCGATAAACTCATCTTT. Translated: CACDSTFTTWGDRYTDKLIF.